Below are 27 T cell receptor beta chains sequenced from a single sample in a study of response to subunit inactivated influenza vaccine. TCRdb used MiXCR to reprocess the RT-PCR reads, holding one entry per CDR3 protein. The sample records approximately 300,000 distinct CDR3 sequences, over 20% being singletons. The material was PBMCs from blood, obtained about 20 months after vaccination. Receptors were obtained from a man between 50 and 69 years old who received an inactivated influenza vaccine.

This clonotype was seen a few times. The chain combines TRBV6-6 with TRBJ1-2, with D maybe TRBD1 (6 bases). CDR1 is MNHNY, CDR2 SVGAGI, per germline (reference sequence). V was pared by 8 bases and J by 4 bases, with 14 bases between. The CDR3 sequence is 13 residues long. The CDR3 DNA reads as TGTGCCAGCGGGGCAGGGGTCCTCTATGGCTACACCTTC. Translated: CASGAGVLYGYTF.

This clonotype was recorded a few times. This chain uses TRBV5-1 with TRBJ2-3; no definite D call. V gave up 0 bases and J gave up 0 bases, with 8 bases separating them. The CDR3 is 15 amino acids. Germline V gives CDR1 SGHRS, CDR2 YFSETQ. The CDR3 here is CASSLDGSSTDTQYF. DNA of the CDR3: TGCGCCAGCAGCTTGGACGGTTCTAGCACAGATACGCAGTATTTT.

The CDR3 loop is CASSNRDRVPEAFF. CDR3 in DNA: TGTGCCAGCAGCAACCGGGACAGGGTACCTGAAGCTTTCTTT. The rearrangement uses TRBV5-6 and TRBJ1-1; 9 nucleotides align to TRBD1. After removal of 4 bases from V and 6 bases from J, the junction contained 7 bases not matched to a gene. The CDR3 is 14 residues long. Germline V gene data show CDR1 as SGHDT and CDR2 as YYEEEE.

The CDR3 DNA reads as TGCAGTGCTCGAGCGGGAGCCTCCTCCTACAATGAGCAGTTCTTC. Its translation: CSARAGASSYNEQFF. The J gene is TRBJ2-1, the V gene TRBV20-1; 8 nucleotides match TRBD2. With V trimmed by 5 bases and J by 0 bases, 6 bases remained unmatched. The CDR3 has 15 residues. Germline CDR1 reads DFQATT; CDR2 reads SNEGSKA (reference sequence).

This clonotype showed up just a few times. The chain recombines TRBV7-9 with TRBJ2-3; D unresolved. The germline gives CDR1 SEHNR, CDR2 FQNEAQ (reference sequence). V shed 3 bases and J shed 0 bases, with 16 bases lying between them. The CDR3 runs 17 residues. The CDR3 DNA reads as TGTGCCAGCAGCTTCCCGAAAGTCCGGTCTAGCACAGATACGCAGTATTTT. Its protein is CASSFPKVRSSTDTQYF.

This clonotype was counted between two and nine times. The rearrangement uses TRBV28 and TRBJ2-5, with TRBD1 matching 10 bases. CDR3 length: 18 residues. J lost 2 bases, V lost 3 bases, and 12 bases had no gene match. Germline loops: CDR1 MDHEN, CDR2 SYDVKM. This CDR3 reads CASSFRRPTGGWQETQYF. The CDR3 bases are TGTGCCAGCAGTTTTCGGAGACCGACAGGGGGCTGGCAAGAGACCCAGTACTTC. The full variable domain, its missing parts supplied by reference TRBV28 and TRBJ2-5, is DVKVTQSSRYLVKRTGEKVFLECVQDMDHENMFWYRQDPGLGLRLIYFSYDVKMKEKGDIPEGYSVSREKKERFSLILESASTNQTSMYLCASSFRRPTGGWQETQYFGPGTRLLVL.

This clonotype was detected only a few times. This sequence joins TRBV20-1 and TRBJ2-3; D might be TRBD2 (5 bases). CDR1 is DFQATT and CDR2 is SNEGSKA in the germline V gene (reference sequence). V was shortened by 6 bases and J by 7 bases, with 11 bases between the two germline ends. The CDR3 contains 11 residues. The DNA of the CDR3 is TGCAGTGCGCCCCTAGCAAATACGCAGTATTTT. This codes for CSAPLANTQYF.

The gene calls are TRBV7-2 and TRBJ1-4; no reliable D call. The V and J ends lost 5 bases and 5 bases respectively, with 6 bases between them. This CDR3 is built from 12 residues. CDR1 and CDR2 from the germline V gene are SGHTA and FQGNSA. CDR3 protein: CASSVPNEKLFF. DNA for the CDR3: TGTGCCAGCAGCGTCCCGAATGAAAAACTGTTTTTT. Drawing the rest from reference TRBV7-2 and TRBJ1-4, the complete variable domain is GAGVSQSPSNKVTEKGKDVELRCDPISGHTALYWYRQSLGQGLEFLIYFQGNSAPDKSGLPSDRFSAERTGGSVSTLTIQRTQQEDSAVYLCASSVPNEKLFFGSGTQLSVL.

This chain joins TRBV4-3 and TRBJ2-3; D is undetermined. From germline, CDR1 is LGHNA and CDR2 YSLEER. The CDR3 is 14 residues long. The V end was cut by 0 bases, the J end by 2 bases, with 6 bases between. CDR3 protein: CASSQDRNTDTQYF. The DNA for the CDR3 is TGCGCCAGCAGCCAAGACAGAAACACAGATACGCAGTATTTT.

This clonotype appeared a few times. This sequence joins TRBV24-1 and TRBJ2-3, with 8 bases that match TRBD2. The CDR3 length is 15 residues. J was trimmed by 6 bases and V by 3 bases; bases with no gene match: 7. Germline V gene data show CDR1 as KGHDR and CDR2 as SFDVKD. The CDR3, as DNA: TGTGCCACCAGTGATCGTCGGGCTAGCGGGGATACGCAGTATTTT. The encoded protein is CATSDRRASGDTQYF.

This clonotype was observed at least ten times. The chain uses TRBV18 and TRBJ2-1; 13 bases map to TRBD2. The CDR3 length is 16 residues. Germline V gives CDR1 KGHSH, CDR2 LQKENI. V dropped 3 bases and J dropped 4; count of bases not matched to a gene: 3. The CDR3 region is CASSPTSGRTYNEQFF. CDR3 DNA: TGTGCCAGCTCACCGACTAGCGGGAGGACTTACAATGAGCAGTTCTTC.

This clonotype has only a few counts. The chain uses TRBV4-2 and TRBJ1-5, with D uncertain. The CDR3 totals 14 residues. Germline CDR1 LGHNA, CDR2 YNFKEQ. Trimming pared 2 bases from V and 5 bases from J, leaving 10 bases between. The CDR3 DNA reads TGTGCCAGCAGCCAAAAAGGGTCAGATCAGCCCCAGCATTTT. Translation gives CASSQKGSDQPQHF.

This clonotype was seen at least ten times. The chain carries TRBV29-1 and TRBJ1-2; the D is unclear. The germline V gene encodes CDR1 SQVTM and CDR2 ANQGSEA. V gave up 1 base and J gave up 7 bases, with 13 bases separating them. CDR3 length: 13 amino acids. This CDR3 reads CSVEGSRGSGYTF. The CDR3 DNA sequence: TGCAGCGTTGAAGGATCCCGAGGGTCTGGCTACACCTTC.

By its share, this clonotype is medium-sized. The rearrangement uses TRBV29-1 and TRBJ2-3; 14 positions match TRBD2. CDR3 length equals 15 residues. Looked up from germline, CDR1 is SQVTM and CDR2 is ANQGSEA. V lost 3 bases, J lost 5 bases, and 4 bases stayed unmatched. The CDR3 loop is CSVEGLAGAIDTQYF. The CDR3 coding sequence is TGCAGCGTTGAGGGACTAGCGGGAGCAATAGATACGCAGTATTTT.

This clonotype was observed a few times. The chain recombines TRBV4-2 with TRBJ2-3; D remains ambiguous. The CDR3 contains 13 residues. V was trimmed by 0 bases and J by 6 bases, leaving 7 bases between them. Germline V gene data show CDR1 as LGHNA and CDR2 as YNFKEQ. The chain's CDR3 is CASSQDPKDTQYF. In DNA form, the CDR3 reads TGTGCCAGCAGCCAAGACCCAAAGGATACGCAGTATTTT.

This CDR3 reads CASSLGAVRQKLFF. The CDR3 bases are TGTGCCAGCAGCTTGGGGGCCGTAAGGCAAAAACTGTTTTTT. The V call is TRBV11-2, the J call TRBJ1-4, with D possibly matching TRBD1 (6 bases). Trimming pared 3 bases from V and 9 bases from J, leaving 14 bases between. Per the germline V gene, CDR1 is SGHAT and CDR2 is FQNNGV. The CDR3 has 14 amino acids.

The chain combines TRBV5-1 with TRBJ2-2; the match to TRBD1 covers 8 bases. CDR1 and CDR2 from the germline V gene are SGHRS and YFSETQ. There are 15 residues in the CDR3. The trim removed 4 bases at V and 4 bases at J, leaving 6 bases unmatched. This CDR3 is CASSQDRALTGELFF. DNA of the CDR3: TGCGCCAGCAGCCAGGACAGGGCCCTCACCGGGGAGCTGTTTTTT.

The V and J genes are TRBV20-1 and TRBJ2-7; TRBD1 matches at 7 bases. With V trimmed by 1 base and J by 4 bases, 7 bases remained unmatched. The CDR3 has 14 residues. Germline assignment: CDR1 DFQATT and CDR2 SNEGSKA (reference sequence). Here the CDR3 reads CSARAHRGTYEQYF. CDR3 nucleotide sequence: TGCAGTGCTAGAGCGCACAGGGGTACTTACGAGCAGTACTTC.

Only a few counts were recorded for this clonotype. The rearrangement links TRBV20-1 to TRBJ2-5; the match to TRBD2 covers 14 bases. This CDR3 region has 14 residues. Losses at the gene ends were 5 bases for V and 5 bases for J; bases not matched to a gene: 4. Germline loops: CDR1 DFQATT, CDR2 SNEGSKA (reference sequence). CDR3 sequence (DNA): TGCAGTGCTCCGACTAGCGGGAGGGGGGAGACCCAGTACTTC. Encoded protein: CSAPTSGRGETQYF.

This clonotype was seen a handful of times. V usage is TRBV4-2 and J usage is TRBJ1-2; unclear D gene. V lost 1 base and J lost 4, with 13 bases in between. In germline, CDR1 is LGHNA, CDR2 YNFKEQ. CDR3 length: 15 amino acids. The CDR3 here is CASSQGLSAGYGYTF. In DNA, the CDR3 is TGTGCCAGCAGCCAAGGCCTGAGCGCGGGCTATGGCTACACCTTC.

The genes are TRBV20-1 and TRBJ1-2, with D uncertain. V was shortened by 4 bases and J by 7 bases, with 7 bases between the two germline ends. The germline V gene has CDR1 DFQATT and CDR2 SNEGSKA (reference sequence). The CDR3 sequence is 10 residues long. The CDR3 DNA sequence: TGCAGTGCTAAAGACGGTGGCTACACCTTC. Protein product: CSAKDGGYTF.

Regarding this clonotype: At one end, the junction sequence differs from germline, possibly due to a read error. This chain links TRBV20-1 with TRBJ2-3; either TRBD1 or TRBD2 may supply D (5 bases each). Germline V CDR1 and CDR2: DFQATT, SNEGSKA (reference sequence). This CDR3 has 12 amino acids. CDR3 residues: CSARDPRDTKYF. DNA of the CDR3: TGCAGTGCCAGGGACCCCAGAGATACGAAGTATTTT.

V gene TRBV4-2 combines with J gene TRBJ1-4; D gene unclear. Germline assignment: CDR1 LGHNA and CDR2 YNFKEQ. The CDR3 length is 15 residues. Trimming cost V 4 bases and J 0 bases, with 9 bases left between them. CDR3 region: CASSRNYATNEKLFF. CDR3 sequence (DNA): TGTGCCAGCAGCCGGAACTATGCAACTAATGAAAAACTGTTTTTT.

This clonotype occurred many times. The CDR3 sequence is CASSQGPTGYTF. The CDR3 DNA reads TGTGCCAGCAGCCAAGGGCCGACCGGCTACACCTTC. The gene calls are TRBV14 and TRBJ1-2; no firm D call. This CDR3 has 12 amino acids. The germline V and J ends were trimmed by 1 base and 8 bases, with 8 bases remaining between them. Per germline, CDR1 SGHDN and CDR2 FVKESK. The whole variable domain, remainder taken from reference TRBV14 and TRBJ1-2, is EAGVTQFPSHSVIEKGQTVTLRCDPISGHDNLYWYRRVMGKEIKFLLHFVKESKQDESGMPNNRFLAERTGGTYSTLKVQPAELEDSGVYFCASSQGPTGYTFGSGTRLTVV.

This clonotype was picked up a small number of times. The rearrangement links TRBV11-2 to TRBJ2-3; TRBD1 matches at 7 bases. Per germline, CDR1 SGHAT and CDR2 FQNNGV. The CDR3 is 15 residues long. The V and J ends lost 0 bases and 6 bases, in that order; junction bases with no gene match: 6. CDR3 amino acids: CASSLDFTGVDTQYF. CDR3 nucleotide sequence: TGTGCCAGCAGCTTAGATTTTACAGGGGTTGATACGCAGTATTTT.

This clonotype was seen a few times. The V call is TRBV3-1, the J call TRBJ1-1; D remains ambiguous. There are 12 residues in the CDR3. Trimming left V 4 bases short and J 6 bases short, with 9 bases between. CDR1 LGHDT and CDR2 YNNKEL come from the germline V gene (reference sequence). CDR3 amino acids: CASSPMGAEAFF. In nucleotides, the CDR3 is TGTGCCAGCAGCCCAATGGGTGCTGAAGCTTTCTTT.

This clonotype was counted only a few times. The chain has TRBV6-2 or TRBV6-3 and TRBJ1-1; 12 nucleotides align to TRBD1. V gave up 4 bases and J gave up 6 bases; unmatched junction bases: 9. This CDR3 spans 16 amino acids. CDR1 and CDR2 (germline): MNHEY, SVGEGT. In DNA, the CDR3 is TGTGCCAGCAGTTCCCGGGACAGGGGGCGAAGGGCTGAAGCTTTCTTT. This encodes CASSSRDRGRRAEAFF.